A selection of T cell receptor beta chains follows, all from one sample in a study of beta chain features in type 1 diabetes. Produced via immunoSEQ multiplex PCR; TCRdb's table is partial and in-frame only. The sample records roughly 300,000 clones, 13% to 15% being singletons. Sequenced sample: naive CD4+ T cells from blood. The receptor source for this set is a man aged 25 to 40 with type 1 diabetes. Each CDR3 is given with its conserved first and last residue. Fields, in order: V gene, CDR3 protein.

TRBV25-1 CASSEGEGYLYGYTF
TRBV30 CAVADRNYEQYF
TRBV29-1 CSTGSGPGRNTGELFF
TRBV5-1 CASSRDSLNTEAFF
TRBV7-2 CASSFQAGGQETQYF
TRBV28 CASSPEDRVEQFF
TRBV10-3 CAISELGVYEQYF
TRBV2 CASSDRDWDSYEQYF
TRBV28 CASSSNRQPQHF
TRBV28 CASSRGSSGANVLTF
TRBV5-1 CASSFQGAGETQYF
TRBV28 CASSSTAYEQFF
TRBV29-1 CSVVRGTSYNEQFF
TRBV18 CASSPGRDQPQHF
TRBV19 CASRGDRNQPQHF
TRBV10-3 CAITGTGLTGELFF
TRBV5-4 CASSSGGNQPQHF
TRBV28 CASNEGVSLAARVLTF
TRBV5-1 CASTPSPGTGELFF
TRBV2 CASSPDTSAQHF
TRBV13 CASSLPSGGSYEQYF
TRBV7-8 CASRQGLAGAGLAYEQYF
TRBV5-1 CASSLYSGSHSSGEQFF
TRBV7-9 CASSSMRGEQYF
TRBV28 CASSLGGAGNTIYF
TRBV18 CASSPRRDSNQPQHF
TRBV18 CASSRQGYPEAFF
TRBV28 CASSLGGLAAGYTF
TRBV11-2 CASRDRRGQNYEQYF
TRBV2 CASSGDRGGETQYF
TRBV9 CASSVDPTRTGELFF
TRBV5-1 CASSLGAGEKLFF
TRBV7-9 CASSLSGRGYNEQFF
TRBV13 CASSLGQGVGTEAFF
TRBV19 CASSIGLAGAYEQYF
TRBV29-1 CSVTQGRLDEQYF
TRBV6-1 CASNRDYASYNEQFF
TRBV15 CATSRETGMATGELFF
TRBV29-1 CSVGQRASSYEQYF
TRBV5-1 CASTLGGNIEETQYF
TRBV9 CASSVAGVANQPQHF
TRBV2 CASSLQWGLAGHNEQFF
TRBV11-3 CASSFTRGEAFF
TRBV2 CASSEGGRRTEAFF
TRBV6-6 CASSFGSYEQYF
TRBV5-1 CASSLDPATGELFF
TRBV11-1 CASSLATGNYGYTF
TRBV7-2 CASSLARGTSGSSGANVLTF
TRBV15 CATSTRQGSYNEQFF
TRBV27 CASSIRGSTEAFF
TRBV11-3 CASSLGQGNIQYF
TRBV5-1 CASSFISGAGANVLTF
TRBV28 CASSLLAGVAEQYF
TRBV5-1 CASSSPQKTEAFF
TRBV7-8 CASSSGLAGYEQYF
TRBV7-2 CASSLTGSSYEQYF
TRBV7-7 CASSGRTGREETQYF
TRBV28 CASSLSSGGHTEAFF
TRBV9 CASSTRGSGGTEAFF
TRBV6-5 CASSQGGSAFF